This T cell receptor (beta chain) was captured by sequencing in a study of shared clonotypes between healthy human individuals. Clones were sequenced by immunoSEQ multiplex PCR, and TCRdb holds only the in-frame ones, with some missing. The table shows approximately 2,300,000 clones, with 85% to 95% occurring only once. The clonotype originates from a man between 18 and 35 years old in good health. Some clones in this sample may be carry-over from other donors' samples. Sequenced: naive CD4+ T cells from PBMCs. Subset denoted: CD45RA+ positively selected.

This CDR3 is CASSIRFSGVGSATQYF. The CDR3 DNA is TGTGCCAGCAGCATCCGTTTTAGCGGCGTTGGGTCCGCTACGCAGTATTTT. The rearrangement uses TRBV7-8 and TRBJ2-3; tentatively, D is TRBD2 (6 bases). The CDR3 runs to 17 residues. Per germline, CDR1 SGHVS and CDR2 FQNEAQ. Trimming cost V 5 bases and J 8 bases, with 26 bases left between them.